Listed below are T cell receptor beta chains from one sample, sequenced in a study of cytomegalovirus exposure and HLA in healthy donors. TCRdb keeps only in-frame clones here, not all; method: immunoSEQ multiplex PCR. Of fewer than 150,000 clones in the sample, roughly four fifths were seen once. The specimen sequenced was PBMCs. The receptors were gathered from a woman between 45 and 60 years old in good health and CMV-seronegative. Both conserved end residues are part of each CDR3. D genes are given only for firm matches. Size tells how often a clone was seen (once, few, many) or the class of an expanded clone, and some rows leave it out.

length: 14
J: TRBJ2-3
D: TRBD1
size: few
V: TRBV18
DNA: TGTGCCAGCTCAAACGGACAGGGAGCAGATACGCAGTATTTT
CDR3: CASSNGQGADTQYF

length: 14
J: TRBJ2-5
D: -
size: -
V: TRBV5-1
DNA: TGCGCCAGCAGCTTGGGTGACAACCAAGAGACCCAGTACTTC
CDR3: CASSLGDNQETQYF

length: 12
J: TRBJ1-1
D: -
size: once
V: TRBV15
DNA: TGTGCCACCAGCCGGTCATGGACTGAAGCTTTCTTT
CDR3: CATSRSWTEAFF

length: 14
J: TRBJ1-2
D: TRBD1
size: -
V: TRBV6-5
DNA: TGTGCCAGCAGGTACAGGGGAGGAAGCTATGGCTACACCTTC
CDR3: CASRYRGGSYGYTF

length: 15
J: TRBJ2-1
D: TRBD2
size: -
V: TRBV2
DNA: TGTGCCACGCGACTAGCGGGGGGGCCCTACAATGAGCAGTTCTTC
CDR3: CATRLAGGPYNEQFF

length: 14
J: TRBJ2-3
D: -
size: -
V: TRBV9
DNA: TGTGCCAGCAGCCTGACAGAGAGCACAGATACGCAGTATTTT
CDR3: CASSLTESTDTQYF

length: 14
J: TRBJ1-4
D: TRBD1
size: once
V: TRBV25-1
DNA: TGTGCCAGCAGTGAAACAGGGGATAATGAAAAACTGTTTTTT
CDR3: CASSETGDNEKLFF

length: 14
J: TRBJ1-1
D: TRBD1
size: -
V: TRBV27
DNA: TGTGCCAGCAGTCGACAGGGCCAGAACACTGAAGCTTTCTTT
CDR3: CASSRQGQNTEAFF

length: 17
J: TRBJ1-1
D: -
size: -
V: TRBV18
DNA: TGTGCCAGCTCATTTGGGGCAGCCGGCGGTATGAACACTGAAGCTTTCTTT
CDR3: CASSFGAAGGMNTEAFF

length: 17
J: TRBJ2-3
D: -
size: -
V: TRBV7-2
DNA: TGTGCCAGCAGCTCAAGGGTAGCGTCCGTGGGGACAGATACGCAGTATTTT
CDR3: CASSSRVASVGTDTQYF

length: 15
J: TRBJ2-7
D: -
size: once
V: TRBV4-3
DNA: TGCGCCAGCAGCCAAGCTCGGGACATCTCCTACGAGCAGTACTTC
CDR3: CASSQARDISYEQYF

length: 12
J: TRBJ2-7
D: TRBD2
size: -
V: TRBV29-1
DNA: TGCAGCGTTGAGGGCCTGGGCGGGGGGCAGTACTTC
CDR3: CSVEGLGGGQYF

length: 17
J: TRBJ1-1
D: -
size: -
V: TRBV5-6
DNA: TGTGCCAGCAGCTTGATTCCCACAGGGACGTGGGGCACTGAAGCTTTCTTT
CDR3: CASSLIPTGTWGTEAFF

length: 14
J: TRBJ1-2
D: TRBD1
size: -
V: TRBV30
DNA: TGTGCCTGGACTACGACAGGGGGCGGAGATGGCTACACCTTC
CDR3: CAWTTTGGGDGYTF

length: 16
J: TRBJ2-2
D: -
size: -
V: TRBV14
DNA: TGTGCCAGCAGCGCCAAATTAAGAGGGAGCACCGGGGAGCTGTTTTTT
CDR3: CASSAKLRGSTGELFF

length: 13
J: TRBJ1-6
D: -
size: -
V: TRBV7-2
DNA: TGTGCCAGCAGCTTCAGTGATAATTCACCCCTCCACTTT
CDR3: CASSFSDNSPLHF

length: 18
J: TRBJ1-5
D: -
size: -
V: TRBV28
DNA: TGTGCCAGCAGTTTATGGGGTGCCGGGAGGGGCGGCAATCAGCCCCAGCATTTT
CDR3: CASSLWGAGRGGNQPQHF

length: 14
J: TRBJ1-5
D: -
size: few
V: TRBV16
DNA: TGTGCCAGCAGCCAATCACCAGGGAATCAGCCCCAGCATTTT
CDR3: CASSQSPGNQPQHF

length: 15
J: TRBJ1-4
D: -
size: -
V: TRBV5-1
DNA: TGCGCCAGCAGCCAAGGACGGGGTATGAATGAAAAACTGTTTTTT
CDR3: CASSQGRGMNEKLFF

length: 17
J: TRBJ1-6
D: -
size: -
V: TRBV11-2
DNA: TGTGCCAGCAGCTTAGTAGGTCGGGGCTCCTATAATTCACCCCTCCACTTT
CDR3: CASSLVGRGSYNSPLHF

length: 14
J: TRBJ2-4
D: TRBD2
size: -
V: TRBV9
DNA: TGTGCCAGCAGCAAGGGAGGGGCCAAAAACATTCAGTACTTC
CDR3: CASSKGGAKNIQYF

length: 15
J: TRBJ1-2
D: TRBD1
size: -
V: TRBV12-5
DNA: TGTGCTAGTGGTTTTCCGGGACAGGGGGCAGGGGGCTACACCTTC
CDR3: CASGFPGQGAGGYTF

length: 13
J: TRBJ2-7
D: -
size: -
V: TRBV27
DNA: TGTGCCAGCAGTTTCCGGGGGAAGCACGAGCAGTACTTC
CDR3: CASSFRGKHEQYF

length: 13
J: TRBJ1-1
D: -
size: -
V: TRBV2
DNA: TGTGCCAGCAGCCAGGGCCTAAACACTGAAGCTTTCTTT
CDR3: CASSQGLNTEAFF

length: 15
J: TRBJ1-3
D: TRBD1
size: -
V: TRBV5-1
DNA: TGCGCCAGCAGCTCCTCAGGGGGCGATGGAAACACCATATATTTT
CDR3: CASSSSGGDGNTIYF

length: 13
J: TRBJ2-2
D: -
size: -
V: TRBV29-1
DNA: TGCAGCGTTAGTCACAGCTCCACCGGGGAGCTGTTTTTT
CDR3: CSVSHSSTGELFF

length: 15
J: TRBJ1-2
D: -
size: -
V: TRBV10-2
DNA: TGCGCCAGCAGTGAGTCGGGTGCGGGTCTTGGGGGCTACACCTTC
CDR3: CASSESGAGLGGYTF

length: 15
J: TRBJ1-6
D: -
size: -
V: TRBV9
DNA: TGTGCCAGCAGCGTAGCTGAAGGGAGGAATTCACCCCTCCACTTT
CDR3: CASSVAEGRNSPLHF

length: 18
J: TRBJ2-1
D: TRBD2
size: -
V: TRBV7-9
DNA: TGTGCCAGCAGCTTTGGACTAGCGGGGGGGCGGGTTTACAATGAGCAGTTCTTC
CDR3: CASSFGLAGGRVYNEQFF

length: 14
J: TRBJ2-7
D: -
size: -
V: TRBV7-6
DNA: TGTGCCAGCAGCGCGGGACAGAAAATACACGAGCAGTACTTC
CDR3: CASSAGQKIHEQYF

length: 15
J: TRBJ1-2
D: TRBD1
size: few
V: TRBV10-3
DNA: TGTGCCATCAGAGGACAGGGCCTACGACTTGGGGGCTACACCTTC
CDR3: CAIRGQGLRLGGYTF

length: 15
J: TRBJ1-1
D: -
size: -
V: TRBV21-1
DNA: TGTGCCAGCAGCACCCGCCCAGACAGCTACACTGAAGCTTTCTTT
CDR3: CASSTRPDSYTEAFF

length: 15
J: TRBJ2-5
D: -
size: -
V: TRBV6-1
DNA: TGTGCCAGCAGTACAGAAGCCAGGGGCCAAGAGACCCAGTACTTC
CDR3: CASSTEARGQETQYF

length: 15
J: TRBJ2-2
D: -
size: -
V: TRBV6-6
DNA: TGTGCCAGCAGTCAACAGGGGAGGTGGACCGGGGAGCTGTTTTTT
CDR3: CASSQQGRWTGELFF

length: 15
J: TRBJ2-6
D: TRBD1
size: -
V: TRBV10-3
DNA: TGTGCCATCAGTCCAGACAGGGTTGGGGCCAACGTCCTGACTTTC
CDR3: CAISPDRVGANVLTF

length: 13
J: TRBJ2-5
D: TRBD1
size: -
V: TRBV10-3
DNA: TGTGCCATCAAGAACGACAGGGGTGAGACCCAGTACTTC
CDR3: CAIKNDRGETQYF

length: 15
J: TRBJ1-2
D: TRBD1
size: -
V: TRBV9
DNA: TGTGCCAGCAGCCCAGGGACAGGGGGCTTTTATGGCTACACCTTC
CDR3: CASSPGTGGFYGYTF

length: 15
J: TRBJ1-5
D: -
size: -
V: TRBV28
DNA: TGTGCCAGCGAAACCCAGGGATTTCCGAATCAGCCCCAGCATTTT
CDR3: CASETQGFPNQPQHF

length: 16
J: TRBJ2-2
D: -
size: -
V: TRBV7-8
DNA: TGTGCCAGCAGCACACAGGGGGGGCTAAACACCGGGGAGCTGTTTTTT
CDR3: CASSTQGGLNTGELFF

length: 14
J: TRBJ1-3
D: -
size: -
V: TRBV6-6
DNA: TGTGCCAGCAGTTACTTAGACTCCGGAAACACCATATATTTT
CDR3: CASSYLDSGNTIYF

length: 13
J: TRBJ2-7
D: -
size: -
V: TRBV7-9
DNA: TGTGCCAGCAGCTTAGCGGCAGCCTACGAGCAGTACTTC
CDR3: CASSLAAAYEQYF

length: 16
J: TRBJ2-1
D: TRBD2
size: -
V: TRBV9
DNA: TGTGCCAGCAGCGTAATGACTAGCGGGGGGGCTGCTGAGCAGTTCTTC
CDR3: CASSVMTSGGAAEQFF

length: 17
J: TRBJ2-2
D: TRBD2
size: -
V: TRBV5-6
DNA: TGTGCCAGCACCCGCCGACTAGCGGGGGGGAACACCGGGGAGCTGTTTTTT
CDR3: CASTRRLAGGNTGELFF

length: 17
J: TRBJ2-7
D: TRBD2
size: few
V: TRBV14
DNA: TGTGCCAGCAGCCAAGATCCGGCTGGCGGGGGGGATTCCGAGCAGTACTTC
CDR3: CASSQDPAGGGDSEQYF

length: 14
J: TRBJ2-3
D: -
size: -
V: TRBV6-5
DNA: TGTGCCAGCACCGACGCGGGTAGTTCAGATACGCAGTATTTT
CDR3: CASTDAGSSDTQYF

length: 15
J: TRBJ2-7
D: -
size: -
V: TRBV4-2
DNA: TGTGCCAGCAGCCAAGAAGCAGGTATGGGCTACGAGCAGTACTTC
CDR3: CASSQEAGMGYEQYF

length: 14
J: TRBJ2-2
D: -
size: -
V: TRBV13
DNA: TGTGCCAGCAGTTCCGGGTTAGTTGCCGGGGAGCTGTTTTTT
CDR3: CASSSGLVAGELFF

length: 13
J: TRBJ2-5
D: -
size: -
V: TRBV6-1
DNA: TGTGCCAGCAGCGCTAGATTTCAAGAGACCCAGTACTTC
CDR3: CASSARFQETQYF

length: 17
J: TRBJ2-5
D: TRBD2
size: once
V: TRBV5-1
DNA: TGCGCCAGCAGACAGGGGACTAGCGGGGGTTGGACAGAGACCCAGTACTTC
CDR3: CASRQGTSGGWTETQYF

length: 12
J: TRBJ1-2
D: -
size: -
V: TRBV2
DNA: TGTGCCAGCAGTATAGAGGGCTATGGCTACACCTTC
CDR3: CASSIEGYGYTF

length: 14
J: TRBJ1-1
D: TRBD1
size: -
V: TRBV6-1
DNA: TGTGCCAGCAGGAAGGGGACAGGGTTGACTGAAGCTTTCTTT
CDR3: CASRKGTGLTEAFF

length: 17
J: TRBJ2-3
D: TRBD1
size: few
V: TRBV28
DNA: TGTGCCAGCAGTACGATGTTCACAGGGGGACTTTCAGATACGCAGTATTTT
CDR3: CASSTMFTGGLSDTQYF

length: 15
J: TRBJ1-6
D: -
size: -
V: TRBV27
DNA: TGTGCCAGCAGTGTTCTCCAGGGTTTTAATTCACCCCTCCACTTT
CDR3: CASSVLQGFNSPLHF

length: 16
J: TRBJ1-6
D: TRBD1
size: -
V: TRBV27
DNA: TGTGCCAGCAGTTTATGGACAGGGGGCAAGGATTCACCCCTCCACTTT
CDR3: CASSLWTGGKDSPLHF